The clone carrying this TCR beta chain was observed many times. The antigen remains unidentified. Time point meaning: longitudinal time-point 1 (baseline). One entry per CDR3 protein results from TCRdb running MiXCR on the 5' RACE reads. Of tens of thousands of distinct CDR3 sequences listed, roughly 10% are singletons. This sample is drawn from a study of neurological immune-mediated disorders. Study-wide points: Patients with HTLV-1-associated myelopathy had the highest level of TCR clonal expansion, whereas patients with multiple sclerosis had the lowest level, falling beneath the level found in healthy controls.

V lost 0 bases and J lost 6, with 10 bases in between. This CDR3 has 14 amino acids. CDR1 is SGHDT, CDR2 YYEEEE, per germline. J is TRBJ1-5 and V is TRBV5-6, with D tentatively TRBD1 (5 bases). The sequencing sample was made of PBMCs. This sequence originates from a man aged 25-45 years in good health. CDR3 protein: CASSLGGAPQPQHF. The CDR3 nucleotides are TGTGCCAGCAGCTTGGGTGGGGCGCCTCAGCCCCAGCATTTT.